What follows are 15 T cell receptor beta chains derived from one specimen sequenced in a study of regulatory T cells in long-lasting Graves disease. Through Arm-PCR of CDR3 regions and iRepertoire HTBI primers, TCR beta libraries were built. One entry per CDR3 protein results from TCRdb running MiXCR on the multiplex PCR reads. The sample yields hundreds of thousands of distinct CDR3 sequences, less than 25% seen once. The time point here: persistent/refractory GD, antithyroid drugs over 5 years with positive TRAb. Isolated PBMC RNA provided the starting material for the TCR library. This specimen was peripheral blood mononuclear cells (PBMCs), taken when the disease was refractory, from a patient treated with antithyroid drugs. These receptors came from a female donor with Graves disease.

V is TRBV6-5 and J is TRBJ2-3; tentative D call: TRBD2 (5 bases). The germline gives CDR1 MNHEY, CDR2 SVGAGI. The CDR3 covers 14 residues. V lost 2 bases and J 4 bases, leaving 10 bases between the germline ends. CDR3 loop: CASSYNGKADTQYF. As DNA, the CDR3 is TGTGCCAGCAGTTACAACGGGAAGGCAGATACGCAGTATTTT.

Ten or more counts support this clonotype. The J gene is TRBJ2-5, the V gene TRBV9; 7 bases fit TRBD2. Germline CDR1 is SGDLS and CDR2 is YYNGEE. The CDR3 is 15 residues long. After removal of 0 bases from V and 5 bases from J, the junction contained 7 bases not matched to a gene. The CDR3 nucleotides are TGTGCCAGCAGCGTAGGGGCTAGCGGAGGGGAGACCCAGTACTTC. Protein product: CASSVGASGGETQYF.

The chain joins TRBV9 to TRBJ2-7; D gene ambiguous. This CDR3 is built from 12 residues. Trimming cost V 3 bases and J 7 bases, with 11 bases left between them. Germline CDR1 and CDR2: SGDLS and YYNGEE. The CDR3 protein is CASSGSSEEQYF. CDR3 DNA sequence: TGTGCCAGCAGCGGGTCCTCGGAGGAGCAGTACTTC.

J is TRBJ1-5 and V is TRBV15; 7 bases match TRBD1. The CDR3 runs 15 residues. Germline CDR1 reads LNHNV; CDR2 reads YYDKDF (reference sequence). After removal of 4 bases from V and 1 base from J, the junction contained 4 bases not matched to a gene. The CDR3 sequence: CATSIQGTSNQPQHF. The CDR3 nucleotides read TGTGCCACCAGCATACAGGGGACCAGCAATCAGCCCCAGCATTTT.

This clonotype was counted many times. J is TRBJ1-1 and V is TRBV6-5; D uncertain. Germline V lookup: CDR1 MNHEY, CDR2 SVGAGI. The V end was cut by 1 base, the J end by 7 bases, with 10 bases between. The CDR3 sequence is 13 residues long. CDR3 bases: TGTGCCAGCAGTTACTTAGGTTGGAATGAAGCTTTCTTT. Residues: CASSYLGWNEAFF.

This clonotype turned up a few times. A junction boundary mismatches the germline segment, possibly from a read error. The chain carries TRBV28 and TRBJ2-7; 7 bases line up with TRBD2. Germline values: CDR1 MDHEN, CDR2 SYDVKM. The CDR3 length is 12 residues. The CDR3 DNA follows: TGTACCAGCATTGCGGGAGCCTACGAGCAGTACTTC. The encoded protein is CTSIAGAYEQYF.

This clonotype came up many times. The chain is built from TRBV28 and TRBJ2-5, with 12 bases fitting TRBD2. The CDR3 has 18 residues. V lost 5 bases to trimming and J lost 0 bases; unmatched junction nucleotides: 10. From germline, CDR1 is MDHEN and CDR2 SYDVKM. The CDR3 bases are TGTGCCAGCAGTGGTACTAGCGGGAGGAAGGGGTACCAAGAGACCCAGTACTTC. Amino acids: CASSGTSGRKGYQETQYF.

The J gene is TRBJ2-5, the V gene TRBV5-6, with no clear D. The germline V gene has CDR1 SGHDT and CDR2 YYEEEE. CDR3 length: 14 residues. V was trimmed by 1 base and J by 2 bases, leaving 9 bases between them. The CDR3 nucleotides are TGTGCCAGCAGCTTGCCGGCAGATCAAGAGACCCAGTACTTC. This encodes CASSLPADQETQYF.

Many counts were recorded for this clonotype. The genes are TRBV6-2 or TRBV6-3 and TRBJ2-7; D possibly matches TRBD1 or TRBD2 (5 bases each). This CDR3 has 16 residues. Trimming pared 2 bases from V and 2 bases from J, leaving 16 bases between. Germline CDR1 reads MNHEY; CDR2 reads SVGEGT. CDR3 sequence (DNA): TGTGCCAGCAGTTACCCTCCGTGGGGGACCACCTACGAGCAGTACTTC. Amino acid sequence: CASSYPPWGTTYEQYF.

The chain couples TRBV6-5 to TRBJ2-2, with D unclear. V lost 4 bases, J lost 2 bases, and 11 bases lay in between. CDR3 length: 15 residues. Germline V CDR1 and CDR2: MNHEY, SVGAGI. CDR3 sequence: CASSSLKGNTGELFF. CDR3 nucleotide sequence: TGTGCCAGCAGTTCTTTAAAAGGCAACACCGGGGAGCTGTTTTTT.

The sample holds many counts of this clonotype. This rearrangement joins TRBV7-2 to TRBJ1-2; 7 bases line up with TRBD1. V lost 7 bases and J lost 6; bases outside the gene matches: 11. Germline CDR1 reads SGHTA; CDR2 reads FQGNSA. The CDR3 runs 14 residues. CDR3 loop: CASTKDRAPNGYTF. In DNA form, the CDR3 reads TGTGCCAGCACGAAAGACAGGGCCCCTAATGGCTACACCTTC. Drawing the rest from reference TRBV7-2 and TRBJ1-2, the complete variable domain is GAGVSQSPSNKVTEKGKDVELRCDPISGHTALYWYRQSLGQGLEFLIYFQGNSAPDKSGLPSDRFSAERTGGSVSTLTIQRTQQEDSAVYLCASTKDRAPNGYTFGSGTRLTVV.

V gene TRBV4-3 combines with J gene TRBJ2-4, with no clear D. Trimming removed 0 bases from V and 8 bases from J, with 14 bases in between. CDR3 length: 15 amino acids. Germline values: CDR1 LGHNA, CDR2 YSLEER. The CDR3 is CASSQDGVKGDIQYF. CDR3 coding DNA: TGCGCCAGCAGCCAAGATGGGGTGAAGGGTGACATTCAGTACTTC.

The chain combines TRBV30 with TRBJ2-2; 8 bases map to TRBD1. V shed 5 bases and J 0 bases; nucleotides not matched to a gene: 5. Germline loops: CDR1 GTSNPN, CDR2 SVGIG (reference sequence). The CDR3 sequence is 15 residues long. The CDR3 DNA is TGTGCCTGGGAGACAGGGGTCGCGAACACCGGGGAGCTGTTTTTT. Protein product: CAWETGVANTGELFF.

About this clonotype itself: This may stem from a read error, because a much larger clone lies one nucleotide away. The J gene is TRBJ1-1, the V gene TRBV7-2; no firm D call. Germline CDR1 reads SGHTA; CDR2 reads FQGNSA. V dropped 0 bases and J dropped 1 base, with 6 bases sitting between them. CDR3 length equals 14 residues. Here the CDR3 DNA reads TGTGCCAGCAGCTTAGCGTGGGGGAACACTGAAGCTTTCTTT. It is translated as CASSLAWGNTEAFF.

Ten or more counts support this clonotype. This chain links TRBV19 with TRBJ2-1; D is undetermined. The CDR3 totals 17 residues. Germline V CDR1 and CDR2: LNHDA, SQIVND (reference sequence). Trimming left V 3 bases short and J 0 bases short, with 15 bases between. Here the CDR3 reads CASSIEITVDSYNEQFF. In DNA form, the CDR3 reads TGTGCCAGTAGTATTGAAATAACGGTTGACTCCTACAATGAGCAGTTCTTC.